Following are 20 T cell receptor beta chains from one sample sequenced in a study of siplizumab effects on memory and regulatory T cells. The assay was immunoSEQ multiplex PCR, and TCRdb's table has in-frame clones only and misses some. The sample has about 100,000 clones, around 90% seen once. The specimen sequenced was non-Treg CD4+ T cells sorted from blood. The source of these receptors is a human donor in good health.

The V and J genes are TRBV29-1 and TRBJ2-2; perhaps TRBD2 as D (6 bases). V lost 2 bases, J lost 6 bases, and 16 bases lay in between. Germline V lookup: CDR1 SQVTM, CDR2 ANQGSEA. The CDR3 totals 15 residues. DNA for the CDR3: TGCAGCGTTGAATCCCTTGGAGGGTCTCCCGGGGAGCTGTTTTTT. This codes for CSVESLGGSPGELFF.

The rearrangement joins TRBV7-9 to TRBJ1-1; D is possibly TRBD1 (6 bases). V was cut by 5 bases and J by 8 bases, with 12 bases left in between. The germline CDR1 and CDR2 sequences are SEHNR and FQNEAQ (reference sequence). The CDR3 has 12 residues. The CDR3: CASSRTGTEAFF. In DNA, the CDR3 is TGTGCCAGCAGCCGAACCGGGACAGAAGCTTTCTTT.

The genes are TRBV27 and TRBJ1-4; tentative D call: TRBD1 (5 bases). The CDR3 runs 17 residues. Per the germline V gene, CDR1 is MNHEY and CDR2 is SMNVEV (reference sequence). V was cut by 2 bases and J by 5 bases, with 18 bases left in between. The CDR3 nucleotides read TGTGCCAGCAGTTTACTCTTTGCCGGGACCGCGAATGAAAAACTGTTTTTT. This codes for CASSLLFAGTANEKLFF.

The V call is TRBV7-9, the J call TRBJ1-2; D uncertain. In germline, CDR1 is SEHNR, CDR2 FQNEAQ (reference sequence). Trimming pared 6 bases from V and 0 bases from J, leaving 11 bases between. This CDR3 spans 14 amino acids. This chain's CDR3 is CASRPPGTNYGYTF. The DNA of the CDR3 is TGTGCCAGCAGGCCACCGGGAACTAACTATGGCTACACCTTC.

The chain couples TRBV25-1 to TRBJ2-5; perhaps TRBD2 as D (6 bases). V lost 6 bases and J 2 bases, leaving 16 bases between the germline ends. Looked up from germline, CDR1 is MGHDK and CDR2 is SYGVNS. The CDR3 consists of 15 residues. The CDR3 sequence: CASSEPGEPQETQYF. Here the CDR3 DNA reads TGTGCCAGCAGCGAACCGGGAGAACCACAAGAGACCCAGTACTTC.

This rearrangement joins TRBV6-1 to TRBJ2-7; D gene uncertain. Germline assignment: CDR1 MNHNS and CDR2 SASEGT. The CDR3 extends over 11 amino acids. The V and J ends lost 6 bases and 4 bases respectively, with 7 bases between them. The CDR3 DNA reads as TGTGCCAGCAGGGACCGTTACGAGCAGTACTTC. Protein sequence: CASRDRYEQYF.

The chain has TRBV5-4 and TRBJ2-1; 11 nucleotides align to TRBD1. The germline V gene has CDR1 SGHNT and CDR2 YYREEE (reference sequence). The CDR3 totals 15 residues. Trimming at V came to 5 bases and at J to 3 bases, leaving 4 bases not matched to a gene. The CDR3 is CASSSGTGGYNEQFF. As DNA, the CDR3 is TGTGCCAGCAGTTCCGGGACAGGGGGCTACAATGAGCAGTTCTTC.

This clone was seen just once. The chain couples TRBV5-1 to TRBJ2-2; 7 positions agree with TRBD1. After removal of 2 bases from V and 2 bases from J, the junction contained 12 bases not matched to a gene. This CDR3 is built from 18 residues. From germline, CDR1 is SGHRS and CDR2 YFSETQ. In DNA, the CDR3 is TGCGCCAGCAGCTTCTCTGCCCCCGGGACAGTAAACACCGGGGAGCTGTTTTTT. Translation gives CASSFSAPGTVNTGELFF.

The chain combines TRBV10-3 with TRBJ1-5; D possibly corresponds to TRBD1 (5 bases). The CDR3 runs to 16 residues. The V end lost 2 bases, the J end lost 2 bases, and 13 bases lay between the germline ends. CDR1 and CDR2 (germline): ENHRY, SYGVKD. The CDR3 protein is CAISEGRDPGNQPQHF. The CDR3 nucleotides read TGTGCCATCAGTGAGGGGAGGGACCCGGGCAATCAGCCCCAGCATTTT.

The V gene is TRBV18, the J gene TRBJ2-2; D may correspond to TRBD1 or TRBD2 (5 bases each). Germline-derived CDR1 and CDR2 are KGHSH and LQKENI. This CDR3 has 16 amino acids. V lost 3 bases and J 2 bases, leaving 13 bases between the germline ends. The CDR3 nucleotides read TGTGCCAGCTCACCCCGTGGGGGAGTAAACACCGGGGAGCTGTTTTTT. Protein: CASSPRGGVNTGELFF.

The rearrangement joins TRBV29-1 to TRBJ2-5; TRBD1 matches 9 bases. This CDR3 comprises 15 residues. In germline, CDR1 is SQVTM, CDR2 ANQGSEA. V lost 1 base and J lost 4; bases outside the gene matches: 7. This CDR3 is CSVEVPHRGLETQYF. CDR3 bases: TGCAGCGTTGAAGTACCCCACAGGGGGCTAGAGACCCAGTACTTC.

The rearrangement uses TRBV11-1 and TRBJ1-2, with 7 bases that match TRBD1. The CDR3 runs 14 residues. V shed 5 bases and J 2 bases; nucleotides not matched to a gene: 5. CDR1 is SGHAT, CDR2 FQDESV, per germline (reference sequence). This CDR3 is CASSPADRNYGYTF. CDR3 sequence (DNA): TGTGCCAGCAGCCCCGCGGACAGGAACTATGGCTACACCTTC.

V and J are TRBV7-9 and TRBJ1-2, with unresolved D. The CDR3 spans 15 residues. Between the trimmed V and J ends, which lost 6 bases and 2 bases, there was a span of 16 bases. Germline V gene lookup returns CDR1 SEHNR and CDR2 FQNEAQ (reference sequence). CDR3 in amino acids: CASRPSPGRNYGYTF. CDR3 bases: TGTGCCAGCAGACCGTCGCCTGGCAGGAACTATGGCTACACCTTC.

The chain joins TRBV5-1 to TRBJ2-1; D might be TRBD2 (6 bases). The CDR3 has 17 amino acids. Trimming took off 4 bases at V and 0 bases at J, with 17 bases between the two ends. Germline V gene data show CDR1 as SGHRS and CDR2 as YFSETQ. CDR3 nucleotide sequence: TGCGCCAGCAGCGGTTCCCTAGCGCCGAGCTCCTACAATGAGCAGTTCTTC. Translated: CASSGSLAPSSYNEQFF.

The chain couples TRBV7-9 to TRBJ2-7; 7 positions match TRBD1. Germline V lookup: CDR1 SEHNR, CDR2 FQNEAQ (reference sequence). The length of the CDR3 is 16 residues. V shed 1 base, J shed 2 bases, and the junction held 8 bases outside the gene matches. CDR3 in amino acids: CASSLGDTGVPYEQYF. CDR3 nucleotides: TGTGCCAGCAGCTTAGGCGACACAGGGGTCCCCTACGAGCAGTACTTC.

This chain connects TRBV19 to TRBJ2-7; 10 bases are a match to TRBD2. Trimming cost V 6 bases and J 0 bases; bases outside gene matches: 5. Per germline, CDR1 LNHDA and CDR2 SQIVND (reference sequence). CDR3 length equals 15 residues. The CDR3 sequence: CASRFGLADSYEQYF. CDR3 DNA: TGTGCCAGTAGATTCGGACTAGCGGACTCCTACGAGCAGTACTTC. The entire variable domain, with the rest obtained from reference TRBV19 and TRBJ2-7, is as follows: DGGITQSPKYLFRKEGQNVTLSCEQNLNHDAMYWYRQDPGQGLRLIYYSQIVNDFQKGDIAEGYSVSREKKESFPLTVTSAQKNPTAFYLCASRFGLADSYEQYFGPGTRLTVT.

The CDR3 sequence: CASSELAVQYF. In nucleotides, the CDR3 is TGTGCCAGCAGTGAACTAGCGGTCCAGTATTTT. The chain couples TRBV6-6 to TRBJ2-3; 8 nucleotides match TRBD2. Germline V lookup: CDR1 MNHNY, CDR2 SVGAGI (reference sequence). The CDR3 covers 11 residues. Germline trimming cut 5 bases from V and 12 bases from J; bases unmatched to any gene: 4.

The V gene is TRBV7-9, the J gene TRBJ2-2; D is unresolved. The length of the CDR3 is 13 residues. V shed 1 base and J shed 4 bases, with 4 bases lying between them. Germline CDR1 SEHNR, CDR2 FQNEAQ (reference sequence). The CDR3 sequence: CASSLVATGELFF. CDR3 in DNA: TGTGCCAGCAGCTTAGTTGCCACCGGGGAGCTGTTTTTT.

The chain combines TRBV28 with TRBJ1-3; maybe TRBD1 (6 bases). Germline lookup yields CDR1 MDHEN and CDR2 SYDVKM. The CDR3 is 16 amino acids. Trimming pared 5 bases from V and 1 base from J, leaving 15 bases between. The CDR3 bases are TGTGCCAGCAGTCCCAGGGGCAGGGTGTCTGGAAACACCATATATTTT. Protein: CASSPRGRVSGNTIYF.

This clone showed up just once. This chain joins TRBV18 and TRBJ1-1, with D possibly being TRBD1 (5 bases). The germline V gene has CDR1 KGHSH and CDR2 LQKENI. V shed 4 bases and J shed 3 bases, with 9 bases lying between them. The CDR3 length is 13 residues. CDR3: CASSQGFDTEAFF. The CDR3 bases are TGTGCCAGCTCACAGGGGTTTGACACTGAAGCTTTCTTT. Filled out from reference TRBV18 and TRBJ1-1, the complete variable domain reads NAGVMQNPRHLVRRRGQEARLRCSPMKGHSHVYWYRQLPEEGLKFMVYLQKENIIDESGMPKERFSAEFPKEGPSILRIQQVVRGDSAAYFCASSQGFDTEAFFGQGTRLTVV.